This TCR beta chain was sequenced in a study of blood T cells in healthy people across ages (dated by TCRdb to between 2014 and 2017). About the full investigation: In model experiments, roughly one uniquely barcoded TCR beta cDNA molecule per two T cells was captured by template switching. Using deep sequencing normalized with unique cDNA molecular identifiers, the study measured how TCR beta repertoire diversity changes with age. Four age groups were formed from the donors: young (average 16 years), middle-aged (around 40), aged (approximately 60) and long-lived (more than 75). To avoid experimental bias, donors of different ages were randomly spread across the sequencing lanes. Two additional independent replicas of 1 million unique cDNA reads from the same blood draw were analyzed for two donors (one aged 18 to 30 and one aged 80 or older). What the study reported, not specific to this receptor: Because the CMV infection status of the donors was unknown, age-related changes in expanded clonotypes may potentially have been confounded. Observed TCR beta diversity per million T cells fell roughly linearly with age, and a significant reduction was already apparent by age roughly 40. Compared with the aged group, the long-lived group had more naive CD4+ T cells, fewer expanded clones and increased TCR diversity, a pattern suggesting age selection. Total diversity estimates from one million sequenced T cells were considered lower bounds and underestimates. A strong correlation was found between observed TCR beta diversity and the percentage of naive T cells measured by flow cytometry. Since profiling was done on bulk unsorted PBMCs, naive and antigen-experienced compartments could not be conclusively compared.

In regard to this clonotype: This clone's antigen is unknown. Base qualities are not at hand, and no much larger clone is one base apart.

Library generation was performed with 5' RACE. Sequenced using an Illumina HiSeq 2500. A second PCR of about 7 to 12 cycles was run with a J-beta primer mix and a sample-barcoded 5' primer. A template-switch 5' adaptor carrying 12 random nucleotides introduced a unique molecular identifier onto each TCR beta cDNA molecule. Each sample yielded at least 2.5 million CDR3-containing paired-end reads. The Mint cDNA synthesis kit, primed by a TRBC-specific oligonucleotide, was used to synthesize first-strand cDNA from all RNA. All cDNA was treated with uracil-DNA glycosylase and then went through a first 18-cycle PCR with the universal primers M1SS and BC2_uni_R. The study's own analysis went as follows. Normalization of each sample was performed by random selection of 1 million high-quality reads, each carrying a distinct molecular identifier. Reads sharing molecular identifiers were discarded rather than binned into consensus sequences. MiTCR, run with a Q25 quality threshold and the strictest error-elimination algorithm, handled CDR3 identification, clonotype clustering and error correction. Lower-bound total TCR beta diversity was estimated with a nonparametric unseen species model using Euler transformation. TCRdb reprocessed the public reads (quality trimming at Q25 with fastp, clone calling with MiXCR) and kept in-frame beta chains. Identical CDR3 protein sequences are pooled into one entry, listed with their most common genes and DNA. In this record, the V and J calls reflect TCRdb's handling and not the investigators' own analysis. The sample table holds approximately 900,000 distinct CDR3 sequences, of which around 49% were seen once. The top ten clonotypes cover under 15% of the sample.

The roughly 39 donors, aged about 6 to 95 years, were systemically healthy Caucasian individuals from Russia. Each donor gave about 9.7 milliliters of peripheral blood, drawn into EDTA-treated Vacutainer tubes. PBMCs were isolated by Ficoll-Paque density-gradient centrifugation, with at least 7 million obtained per sample. Trizol reagent was used to extract total RNA from PBMCs, with at least 5 micrograms per sample. For every donor, flow cytometry on a PBMC aliquot measured the percentage of naive CD45RAhigh/CD27high T cells. The material sequenced was blood. The TCR sequence derives from a man aged 25-45 years in good health.

The sequence in DNA is TGTGCCAGCAGCCCGTTGGTTGGGGACACAATCGCTCCTAACTATGGCTACACCTTC. Its translation reads: CASSPLVGDTIAPNYGYTF. The sequence is built from TRBV7-9 and TRBJ1-2, with a weak D call of TRBD1 (6 bases match). The CDR3 runs 19 amino acids, cysteine and phenylalanine included. The kept DNA is CDR3 alone, 57 bases in frame from the first base. V loses 5 bases, J loses 0 bases, and the germline ends lie 25 bases apart. Looking up the germline V gene (reference sequence) yields CDR1 SEHNR and CDR2 FQNEAQ.